The 25 T cell receptor beta chains given below trace back to one sample, sequenced in a study of shared clonotypes between healthy human individuals. Only in-frame clones appear in the TCRdb table, and some are missing; sequencing was by immunoSEQ multiplex PCR. Among 1.4 million or so clones, approximately 98.5% were seen once, and the ten largest hold approximately 0.38%. The sample taken for sequencing was naive CD4+ T cells sorted from blood. Documented subset: CD45RA+ positively selected. All receptors derive from a man aged 25 to 45 in good health.

For this clone: The same CDR3 is also encoded by other DNA sequences in this sample. The CDR3 DNA follows: TGTGCCAGTAGTATAGGCAGGTTGAACACTGAAGCTTTCTTT. This encodes CASSIGRLNTEAFF. V is TRBV19 and J is TRBJ1-1, with D uncertain. Trimming cost V 1 base and J 0 bases, with 6 bases left between them. Germline-derived CDR1 and CDR2 are LNHDA and SQIVND (reference sequence). The CDR3 covers 14 residues.

The rearrangement links TRBV10-3 to TRBJ1-5, with 11 bases identical to TRBD1. The CDR3 contains 18 residues. Germline V gives CDR1 ENHRY, CDR2 SYGVKD. J lost 5 bases, V lost 3 bases, and 12 bases had no gene match. The CDR3 DNA sequence: TGTGCCATCAGTGACCTTTCCACCGGGACAGGGGGGCATCAGCCCCAGCATTTT. This codes for CAISDLSTGTGGHQPQHF.

This chain links TRBV18 with TRBJ2-1, with 9 bases fitting TRBD2. J gave up 2 bases and V 2 bases, and 4 bases lay outside the gene matches. The length of the CDR3 is 16 residues. Germline loops: CDR1 KGHSH, CDR2 LQKENI. Here the CDR3 DNA reads TGTGCCAGCTCACCAAATAGACTAGCGGCCTACAATGAGCAGTTCTTC. This gives the protein CASSPNRLAAYNEQFF.

V is TRBV6-1 and J is TRBJ2-7; D is unclear. V gave up 7 bases and J gave up 2 bases, with 9 bases separating them. This CDR3 is built from 12 residues. Per germline, CDR1 MNHNS and CDR2 SASEGT. CDR3 DNA sequence: TGTGCCAGCACTCGTCCTACCTACGAGCAGTACTTC. Translated, it gives CASTRPTYEQYF.

This rearrangement joins TRBV6-5 to TRBJ2-7, with D perhaps assigned TRBD1 or TRBD2 (6 bases each). V was pared by 2 bases and J by 5 bases, with 19 bases between. The CDR3 runs to 16 residues. Looked up from germline, CDR1 is MNHEY and CDR2 is SVGAGI. The CDR3 DNA reads as TGTGCCAGCAGTTACCATCGGGGGCAAGGACGGAACGAGCAGTACTTC. Translating it yields CASSYHRGQGRNEQYF.

V and J are TRBV2 and TRBJ1-1; 7 bases line up with TRBD1. The J segment lost 0 bases and the V segment lost 7 bases, leaving 5 bases of the junction unmatched. The germline V gene encodes CDR1 SNHLY and CDR2 FYNNEI. This CDR3 has 14 residues. The CDR3 DNA is TGTGCCAGCACCCGGACAGGTTTGAACACTGAAGCTTTCTTT. Translating gives CASTRTGLNTEAFF.

The CDR3 DNA reads TGCGCCAGCAGCCAAGAACATGGCCGTTATGGCTACACCTTC. Its protein product is CASSQEHGRYGYTF. The chain carries TRBV4-3 and TRBJ1-2, with D hard to call. V was cut by 0 bases and J by 5 bases, with 10 bases left in between. CDR1 is LGHNA, CDR2 YSLEER, per germline. The CDR3 is 14 residues long.

This sequence joins TRBV29-1 and TRBJ2-2; TRBD1 matches 9 bases. From germline, CDR1 is SQVTM and CDR2 ANQGSEA. With V trimmed by 6 bases and J by 2 bases, 7 bases remained unmatched. The CDR3 contains 15 residues. CDR3 loop: CSVIPGQGNTGELFF. The CDR3 bases are TGCAGCGTAATACCGGGACAGGGAAACACCGGGGAGCTGTTTTTT.

The J gene is TRBJ2-7, the V gene TRBV5-1, with TRBD2 matching over 14 bases. Per germline, CDR1 SGHRS and CDR2 YFSETQ. With V trimmed by 4 bases and J by 3 bases, 6 bases remained unmatched. The CDR3 has 16 amino acids. The CDR3 reads CASSPGLAGGYYEQYF. DNA of the CDR3: TGCGCCAGCAGCCCAGGACTAGCGGGAGGTTACTACGAGCAGTACTTC.

The V call is TRBV11-3, the J call TRBJ2-1; 8 positions match TRBD2. The CDR3 runs 16 residues. V dropped 5 bases and J dropped 0; count of bases not matched to a gene: 6. Germline V CDR1 and CDR2: SGHNT, YENEEA. This chain's CDR3 is CASSKLSGSSYNEQFF. The CDR3 DNA is TGTGCCAGCAGCAAACTGAGCGGGAGCTCCTACAATGAGCAGTTCTTC.

The count of this clone is one. This chain joins TRBV19 and TRBJ1-5; D gene uncertain. Germline V gene data show CDR1 as LNHDA and CDR2 as SQIVND (reference sequence). V lost 5 bases, J lost 4 bases, and 12 bases lay in between. The CDR3 contains 14 residues. The CDR3 DNA reads TGTGCCAGTAGTTCCGGACTGCTGAATCAGCCCCAGCATTTT. It encodes CASSSGLLNQPQHF.

The chain couples TRBV6-1 to TRBJ2-7; a weak D match, TRBD1 (5 bases). Germline loops: CDR1 MNHNS, CDR2 SASEGT. V shed 6 bases and J shed 3 bases, with 15 bases lying between them. This CDR3 is built from 14 residues. The CDR3: CASRSTASLYEQYF. As DNA, the CDR3 is TGTGCCAGCAGATCGACAGCATCGCTCTACGAGCAGTACTTC.

This chain connects TRBV19 to TRBJ1-5, with D possibly matching TRBD1 (5 bases). The CDR3 runs 15 residues. V lost 6 bases and J 0 bases, leaving 12 bases between the germline ends. Germline CDR1 LNHDA, CDR2 SQIVND (reference sequence). The CDR3 DNA sequence: TGTGCCAGTAGCCCGCGACAGTTTAGCAATCAGCCCCAGCATTTT. It codes for CASSPRQFSNQPQHF.

The chain recombines TRBV29-1 with TRBJ2-3, with a tentative D call TRBD2 (6 bases). V was cut by 7 bases and J by 1 base, with 12 bases left in between. The CDR3 is made up of 13 amino acids. Germline CDR1 is SQVTM and CDR2 is ANQGSEA. The CDR3 protein is CSGKLAGTDTQYF. The CDR3 nucleotides read TGCAGCGGGAAACTAGCAGGCACAGATACGCAGTATTTT.

This chain joins TRBV27 and TRBJ2-1; D uncertain. Trimming removed 5 bases at V and 0 bases at J, with 14 bases between. The length of the CDR3 is 16 residues. The V gene's germline CDR1 is MNHEY and CDR2 SMNVEV (reference sequence). CDR3 bases: TGTGCCAGCAGTCCCGGCCGACGCAGCTCCTACAATGAGCAGTTCTTC. It encodes CASSPGRRSSYNEQFF.

The chain combines TRBV11-2 with TRBJ2-1; D possibly matches TRBD1 or TRBD2 (5 bases each). CDR1 and CDR2 from the germline V gene are SGHAT and FQNNGV. Trimming took off 4 bases at V and 0 bases at J, with 13 bases between the two ends. The CDR3 spans 16 residues. The CDR3 DNA reads TGTGCCAGCAGCTCTAGGATGGGGGACTCCTACAATGAGCAGTTCTTC. The encoded protein is CASSSRMGDSYNEQFF.

The CDR3 DNA sequence: TGTGCCAGCAGCCCGTTGGCAGCCAACACCGGGGAGCTGTTTTTT. Translated: CASSPLAANTGELFF. V usage is TRBV5-5 and J usage is TRBJ2-2; D is undetermined. From germline, CDR1 is SGHKS and CDR2 YYEKEE (reference sequence). This CDR3 spans 15 amino acids. Trimming took off 4 bases at V and 2 bases at J, with 12 bases between the two ends.

The chain employs TRBV5-3 and TRBJ2-7; D not resolved. TRBV5-3 has ORF status, its function being uncertain. CDR3 length: 14 residues. V was shortened by 5 bases and J by 2 bases, with 14 bases between the two germline ends. The CDR3 DNA sequence: TGTGCCAGAAGAATGGGCCCTCCCACCTACGAGCAGTACTTC. It is translated as CARRMGPPTYEQYF.

The gene calls are TRBV5-5 and TRBJ2-7; D is ambiguous. Looked up from germline, CDR1 is SGHKS and CDR2 is YYEKEE (reference sequence). Trimming pared 4 bases from V and 2 bases from J, leaving 16 bases between. The CDR3 extends over 15 amino acids. The CDR3 sequence: CASSMAPDRTYEQYF. For the CDR3, the DNA is TGTGCCAGCAGCATGGCGCCGGACCGGACCTACGAGCAGTACTTC.

The chain couples TRBV6-1 to TRBJ1-1, with D uncertain. V shed 1 base and J shed 8 bases, with 14 bases lying between them. CDR3 length: 14 residues. The V gene's germline CDR1 is MNHNS and CDR2 SASEGT. DNA of the CDR3: TGTGCCAGCAGTGAAGTCGGCGGACTGAAAGAAGCTTTCTTT. Residues: CASSEVGGLKEAFF.

This clone has a handful of counts. The same CDR3 is also encoded by other DNA sequences in this sample. The chain uses TRBV7-9 and TRBJ2-1, with unresolved D. Deletions cut 0 bases from V and 6 bases from J, with 0 bases between. In germline, CDR1 is SEHNR, CDR2 FQNEAQ (reference sequence). This CDR3 is built from 11 residues. The CDR3 sequence is CASSLANEQFF. DNA for the CDR3: TGTGCCAGCAGCTTAGCCAATGAGCAGTTCTTC.

The J gene is TRBJ2-7, the V gene TRBV28; 10 nucleotides line up with TRBD1. From germline, CDR1 is MDHEN and CDR2 SYDVKM. The CDR3 runs to 15 residues. Trimming took 7 bases from V and 2 from J; bases not matched to a gene: 8. CDR3 coding DNA: TGTGCCAGCACCGCTCCGGGACAGGGGACCTACGAGCAGTACTTC. Amino acid sequence: CASTAPGQGTYEQYF. Full variable domain (outside the CDR3, taken from reference TRBV28 and TRBJ2-7): DVKVTQSSRYLVKRTGEKVFLECVQDMDHENMFWYRQDPGLGLRLIYFSYDVKMKEKGDIPEGYSVSREKKERFSLILESASTNQTSMYLCASTAPGQGTYEQYFGPGTRLTVT.

The gene calls are TRBV9 and TRBJ2-1, with 7 nucleotides matching TRBD2. V lost 0 bases to trimming and J lost 2 bases; unmatched junction nucleotides: 8. This CDR3 is 17 amino acids long. CDR1 is SGDLS and CDR2 is YYNGEE in the germline V gene. The CDR3 protein is CASSVGPGGPTYNEQFF. The CDR3 region has the DNA TGTGCCAGCAGCGTAGGACCGGGAGGCCCAACCTACAATGAGCAGTTCTTC.

The chain combines TRBV30 with TRBJ2-7, with D perhaps TRBD2 (6 bases). V lost 4 bases to trimming and J lost 1 base, with 11 bases between them. CDR3 length equals 13 residues. Germline V gene sequence: CDR1 GTSNPN, CDR2 SVGIG (reference sequence). CDR3 sequence reads: CAWIHRGSYEQYF. The CDR3 DNA follows: TGTGCCTGGATCCACCGGGGGTCCTACGAGCAGTACTTC.

This rearrangement joins TRBV14 to TRBJ2-1; 10 bases match TRBD2. The ends lost 2 bases at V and 5 bases at J; junction bases unmatched: 15. Germline loops: CDR1 SGHDN, CDR2 FVKESK. This CDR3 region has 19 residues. This chain's CDR3 is CASSQRAQLAGALNNEQFF. The CDR3 DNA follows: TGTGCCAGCAGCCAAAGGGCCCAGCTAGCGGGGGCCCTAAACAATGAGCAGTTCTTC.